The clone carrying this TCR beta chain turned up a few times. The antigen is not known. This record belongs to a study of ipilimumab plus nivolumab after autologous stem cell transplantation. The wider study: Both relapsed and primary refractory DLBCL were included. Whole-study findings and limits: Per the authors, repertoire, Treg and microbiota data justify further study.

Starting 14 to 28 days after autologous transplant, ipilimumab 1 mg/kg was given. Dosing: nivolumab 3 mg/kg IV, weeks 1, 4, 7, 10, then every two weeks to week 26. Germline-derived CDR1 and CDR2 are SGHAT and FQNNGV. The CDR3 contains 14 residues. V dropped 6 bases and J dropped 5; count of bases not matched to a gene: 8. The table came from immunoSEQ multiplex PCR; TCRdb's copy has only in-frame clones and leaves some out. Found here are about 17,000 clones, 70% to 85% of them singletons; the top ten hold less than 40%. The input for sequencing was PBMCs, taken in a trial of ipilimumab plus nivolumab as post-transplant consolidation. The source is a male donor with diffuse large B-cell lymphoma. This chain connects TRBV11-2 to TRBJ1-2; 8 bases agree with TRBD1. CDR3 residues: CASRGQGARYGYTF. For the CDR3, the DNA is TGTGCCAGCAGGGGGCAGGGGGCCCGATATGGCTACACCTTC.